One sample yielded the 19 T cell receptor beta chains listed below, sequenced in a study of CXCR3-negative and CXCR3-positive naive CD8 T cells. Findings and caveats of the study: Naive cells that were CXCR3-positive had more hydrophobic TRB CDR3s (compared with CXCR3-negative naive cells).

The libraries of TRB cDNA were prepared using 5' RACE with UMI labels. No DNA is given; TCRdb re-called the 5' RACE reads and lists each CDR3 protein once. The sample's table shows more than 75,000 distinct CDR3 sequences. These receptors lack a known antigen. The sequenced sample was naive CXCR3+ CD8+ T cells from blood. Subset in this sample: CD45RO-CCR7+CD27+CD95- naive CD8+ T cells expressing CXCR3 (TNR3+). These receptors came from a human donor in good health. Some clones in this sample may be carry-over from other donors' samples.

The rearrangement joins TRBV6-1 to TRBJ2-7; as DNA is missing, the TRBD1 call by TCRdb cannot be tested. The CDR3 runs to 14 residues. Germline assignment: CDR1 MNHNS and CDR2 SASEGT. The CDR3 spells CASSPRGGPYEQYF.

This chain links TRBV10-3 with TRBJ2-1. CDR3 length equals 12 residues. The germline gives CDR1 ENHRY, CDR2 SYGVKD. The CDR3 spells CAISESDNEQFF.

The chain employs TRBV28 and TRBJ2-3. The CDR3 totals 11 residues. Looked up from germline, CDR1 is MDHEN and CDR2 is SYDVKM. CDR3 residues: CASALTDTQYF.

The V gene is TRBV12-3 or TRBV12-4, the J gene TRBJ2-1; TCRdb gives TRBD1 as the D gene, but with no DNA this cannot be confirmed. The length of the CDR3 is 16 residues. This CDR3 reads CASSSSGGGWYNEQFF.

The chain is built from TRBV4-3 and TRBJ2-1; without DNA, the TCRdb call of TRBD1 cannot be checked. The V gene's germline CDR1 is LGHNA and CDR2 YSLEER. The CDR3 spans 16 residues. CDR3 sequence: CASSQAPSYSYNEQFF.

V is TRBV6-5 and J is TRBJ2-1; the D call from TCRdb, TRBD2, cannot be confirmed without DNA. This CDR3 region has 15 residues. Germline CDR1 is MNHEY and CDR2 is SVGAGI. The CDR3 sequence is CASSTGTSGRFEQFF.

The chain combines TRBV4-1 with TRBJ1-1; TCRdb names TRBD1, which stays unverified in the absence of DNA. This CDR3 region has 18 residues. Germline loops: CDR1 MGHRA, CDR2 YSYEKL. The CDR3 sequence: CASSPVDAIQGSNTEAFF.

The V call is TRBV7-9, the J call TRBJ2-7; no DNA is available, so the TRBD1 call from TCRdb remains unchecked. Germline CDR1 and CDR2: SEHNR and FQNEAQ (reference sequence). This CDR3 is built from 15 residues. CDR3 residues: CASSSSGQRGYEQYF. The whole variable domain, remainder taken from reference TRBV7-9 and TRBJ2-7, is DTGVSQNPRHKITKRGQNVTFRCDPISEHNRLYWYRQTLGQGPEFLTYFQNEAQLEKSRLLSDRFSAERPKGSFSTLEIQRTEQGDSAMYLCASSSSGQRGYEQYFGPGTRLTVT.

The chain is built from TRBV5-1 and TRBJ1-1. The CDR3 consists of 14 residues. Germline assignment: CDR1 SGHRS and CDR2 YFSETQ. CDR3: CASSLRQANTEAFF.

This chain joins TRBV28 and TRBJ2-3. The CDR3 totals 17 residues. Germline CDR1 reads MDHEN; CDR2 reads SYDVKM. CDR3: CASSSLGEVTSTDTQYF.

The chain couples TRBV7-3 to TRBJ2-1; TCRdb outputs TRBD1, but without DNA this stays unchecked. Germline CDR1 is SGHTA and CDR2 is FQGTGA. The CDR3 contains 16 residues. CDR3: CASSLSGSVTYNEQFF. Filled out from reference TRBV7-3 and TRBJ2-1, the complete variable domain reads GAGVSQTPSNKVTEKGKYVELRCDPISGHTALYWYRQSLGQGPEFLIYFQGTGAADDSGLPNDRFFAVRPEGSVSTLKIQRTERGDSAVYLCASSLSGSVTYNEQFFGPGTRLTVL.

The genes are TRBV6-5 and TRBJ2-1. Germline V CDR1 and CDR2: MNHEY, SVGAGI. The CDR3 loop spans 13 amino acids. CDR3: CASSGSEYNEQFF.

The chain combines TRBV7-9 with TRBJ1-2. The CDR3 length is 13 residues. Germline V gene lookup returns CDR1 SEHNR and CDR2 FQNEAQ (reference sequence). The CDR3 sequence is CASSLGSDYGYTF.

The CDR3 loop reads CASSQARGGNYGYTF. V and J are TRBV4-1 and TRBJ1-2; TCRdb's D call of TRBD1 is untestable without DNA. CDR1 MGHRA and CDR2 YSYEKL come from the germline V gene. This CDR3 has 15 residues.

This chain links TRBV6-2 or TRBV6-3 with TRBJ2-7; TCRdb designates TRBD1, a call that cannot be tested without DNA. The germline gives CDR1 MNHEY, CDR2 SVGEGT. The CDR3 loop spans 13 amino acids. The CDR3 sequence is CASSWGGTYEQYF.

The chain carries TRBV11-1 and TRBJ1-1. In germline, CDR1 is SGHAT, CDR2 FQDESV (reference sequence). The CDR3 contains 16 residues. This CDR3 is CASSLGEALLNTEAFF.

CDR3 sequence: CASTNLQGSQETQYF. J is TRBJ2-5 and V is TRBV28; with no DNA, the TCRdb D assignment of TRBD1 cannot be verified. Germline V gives CDR1 MDHEN, CDR2 SYDVKM. CDR3 length: 15 residues.

V usage is TRBV28 and J usage is TRBJ2-5. The V gene's germline CDR1 is MDHEN and CDR2 SYDVKM. The CDR3 sequence is 14 residues long. CDR3 sequence: CASSLFRDQETQYF.

V and J are TRBV28 and TRBJ2-3; lacking DNA, the TRBD2 call made by TCRdb goes unchecked. The CDR3 has 16 residues. Germline CDR1 and CDR2: MDHEN and SYDVKM. CDR3 sequence: CASSPGTSGGAGTQYF.